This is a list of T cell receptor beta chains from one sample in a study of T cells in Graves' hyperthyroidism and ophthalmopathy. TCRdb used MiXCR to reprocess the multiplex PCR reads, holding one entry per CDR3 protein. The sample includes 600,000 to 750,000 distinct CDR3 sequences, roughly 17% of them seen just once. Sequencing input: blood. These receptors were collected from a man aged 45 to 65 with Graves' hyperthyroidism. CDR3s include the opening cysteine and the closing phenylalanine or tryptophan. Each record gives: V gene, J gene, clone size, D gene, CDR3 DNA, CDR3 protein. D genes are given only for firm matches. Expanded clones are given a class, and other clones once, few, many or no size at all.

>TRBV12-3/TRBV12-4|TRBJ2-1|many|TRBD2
TGTGCCAGCAGTTTAAGATTATGGAGTCTAGCGGGAGGGCCAAGTGGCAATGAGCAGTTCTTC
CASSLRLWSLAGGPSGNEQFF
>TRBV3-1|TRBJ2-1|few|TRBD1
TGTGCCAGCAGCCAAGGGACAGGGGGACTTGAGCAGTTCTTC
CASSQGTGGLEQFF
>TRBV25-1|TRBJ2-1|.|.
TGTGCCAGCAGTGCCCAGATGTACAATGAGCAGTTCTTC
CASSAQMYNEQFF
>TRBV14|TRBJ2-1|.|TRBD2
TGTGCCAGCAGCCCAACACTAGCGGGAGGGCCCTCGAGGGAGCAGTTCTTC
CASSPTLAGGPSREQFF
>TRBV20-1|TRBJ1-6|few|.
TGCAGTGCTAGATCCAGGGACGATTCACCCCTCCACTTT
CSARSRDDSPLHF
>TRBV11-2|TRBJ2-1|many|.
TGTGCCAGCAGCTTACTAGCTAGTCCAACCTACAATGAGCAGTTCTTC
CASSLLASPTYNEQFF
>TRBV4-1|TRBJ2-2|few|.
TGCGCCAGCAGCCAACCCGGGACTCCTCACCTGGAGCTGTTTTTT
CASSQPGTPHLELFF
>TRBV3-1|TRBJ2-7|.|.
TGTGCCAGCAGCCAGGGGACTCCCGACTACGAGCAGTACTTC
CASSQGTPDYEQYF
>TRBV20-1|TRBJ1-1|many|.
TGCAGTGCTGGGCAGGAGTCTGAAGCTTTCTTT
CSAGQESEAFF
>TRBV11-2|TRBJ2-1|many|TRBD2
TGTGCCAGCAGCCCTGGGACTACCCCGTTGGATGAGCAGTTCTTC
CASSPGTTPLDEQFF
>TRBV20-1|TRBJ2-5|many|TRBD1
TGCAGTGCTAGGACAGGGAGTGAGACCCAGTACTTC
CSARTGSETQYF
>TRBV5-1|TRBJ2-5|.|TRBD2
TGCGCCAGCAGCGCCGGACTAGCGGGAGGCTCGGCAGGGACCCAGTACTTC
CASSAGLAGGSAGTQYF
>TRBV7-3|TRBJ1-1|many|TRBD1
TGTGCCAGCAGCTCTCAGGGGGGATTGGACACTGAAGCTTTCTTT
CASSSQGGLDTEAFF
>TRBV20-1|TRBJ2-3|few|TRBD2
TGCAGTGCTAGGGATGAGGAGCGGGAGATAGATACGCAGTATTTT
CSARDEEREIDTQYF
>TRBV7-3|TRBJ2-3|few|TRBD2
TGTGCCAGCAGCTCCGCGGGGGGGCCAGATACGCAGTATTTT
CASSSAGGPDTQYF
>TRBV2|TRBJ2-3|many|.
TGTGCCAGCAGTGAACCAGATACGCAGTATTTT
CASSEPDTQYF
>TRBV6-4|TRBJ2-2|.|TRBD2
TGTGCCAGTTCGGCCGGGACTAGTTGGCGGACCGGGGAGCTGTTTTTT
CASSAGTSWRTGELFF
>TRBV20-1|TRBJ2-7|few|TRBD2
TGCAGTGCTCGGGGGGGCAGGGAAATTGGCGAGCAGTACTTC
CSARGGREIGEQYF
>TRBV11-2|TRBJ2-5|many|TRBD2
TGTGCCAGCAGTACAATTTCACTAGCGGGAGGGGAGACCCAGTACTTC
CASSTISLAGGETQYF
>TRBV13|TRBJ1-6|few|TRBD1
TGTGCCAGCAGCTTAGGTGGACAGGGACTTGGCTCACCCCTCCACTTT
CASSLGGQGLGSPLHF
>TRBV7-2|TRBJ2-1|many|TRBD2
TGTGCCAGCACCCCGGGACTATCAAACAATGAGCAGTTCTTC
CASTPGLSNNEQFF
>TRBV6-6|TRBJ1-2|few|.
TGTGCCAGCAGTTATGTGGGATCTTGGTATGGCTACACCTTC
CASSYVGSWYGYTF
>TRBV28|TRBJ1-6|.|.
TGTGCCAGCAGATGGGCTCCGATCGACAATTCACCCCTCCACTTT
CASRWAPIDNSPLHF
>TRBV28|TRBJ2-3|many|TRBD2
TGTGCCATTTCAAGCGGGGCCACAGATACGCAGTATTTT
CAISSGATDTQYF
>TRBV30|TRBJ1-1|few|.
TGTGCCTGGAGTGTTACGGCCGGACCTTTCTTT
CAWSVTAGPFF
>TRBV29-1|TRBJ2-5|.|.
TGCAGCGTTGAAGTATTGGTGGCTGGGAAAGAGACCCAGTACTTC
CSVEVLVAGKETQYF
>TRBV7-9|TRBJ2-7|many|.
TGTGCCAGCACCGCTTCTAGCAGGGAGCGGGAGCAGTACTTC
CASTASSREREQYF
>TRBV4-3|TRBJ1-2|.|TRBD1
TGCGCCAGCAGCCACGTGAGGGGACAGGGAGGCTACACCTTC
CASSHVRGQGGYTF
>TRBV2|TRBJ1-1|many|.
TGTGCCAGCAGCGCCATTACCGTCGGGACTGAAGCTTTCTTT
CASSAITVGTEAFF
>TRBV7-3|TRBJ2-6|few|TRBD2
TGTGCCAGCAGCTTTCTAGCGGGAGTTGGTGGGGCCAACGTCCTGACTTTC
CASSFLAGVGGANVLTF
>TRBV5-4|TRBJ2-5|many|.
TGTGCCAGCAGCTTGGTGACTAGACCAGAGGAGACCCAGTACTTC
CASSLVTRPEETQYF
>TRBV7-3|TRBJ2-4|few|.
TGTGCCAGCAGCTTAGGGTTGAACCGGATTCAGTACTTC
CASSLGLNRIQYF
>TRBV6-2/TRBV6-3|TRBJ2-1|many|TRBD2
TGTGCCAGCAGTTACTGGCGGGAGGGCCGTAATGAGCAGTTCTTC
CASSYWREGRNEQFF
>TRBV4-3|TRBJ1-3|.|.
TGCGCCAGCAGCCAAGATCTTGGGTCTTTCACTGGAAACACCATATATTTT
CASSQDLGSFTGNTIYF
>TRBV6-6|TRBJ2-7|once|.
TGTGCCAGCAGTTACTCTGGGGAACAAGTCTCCTACGAGCAGTACTTC
CASSYSGEQVSYEQYF
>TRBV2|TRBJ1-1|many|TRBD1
TGTGCCAGCAAGCCCGGACAGGGGGGAGCTGAAGCTTTCTTT
CASKPGQGGAEAFF
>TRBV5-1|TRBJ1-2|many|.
TGCGCCAGCAGCTTGGGCCCAGGGGAGGGTGGCTACACCTTC
CASSLGPGEGGYTF
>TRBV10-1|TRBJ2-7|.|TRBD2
TGCGCCAGCAGTGAGTCGATTGCAGCGGGAGGTCCCAACGAGCAGTACTTC
CASSESIAAGGPNEQYF
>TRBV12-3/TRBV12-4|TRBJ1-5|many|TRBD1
TGTGCCAGCAGTACGACAGGGATTTATCAGCCCCAGCATTTT
CASSTTGIYQPQHF
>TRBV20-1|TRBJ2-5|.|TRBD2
TGCAGTGCTCAAGGGGGGCGGGGGGCTTTAGAGACCCAGTACTTC
CSAQGGRGALETQYF
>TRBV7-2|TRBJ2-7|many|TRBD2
TGTGCCAGCAGCCCAAGGACTAGCGGGATTTACTCCTACGAGCAGTACTTC
CASSPRTSGIYSYEQYF
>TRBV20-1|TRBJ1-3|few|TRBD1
TGCAGTGCTAGAGAGGCAACAGGGGGTGGAAACACCATATATTTT
CSAREATGGGNTIYF
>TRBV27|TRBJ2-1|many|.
TGTGCCTCGATAGGGAGGGACAGTCCCTACAATGAGCAGTTCTTC
CASIGRDSPYNEQFF
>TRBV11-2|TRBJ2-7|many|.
TGTGCCAGCAGCTTAGGTTTGCGGGCCGGCTACGAGCAGTACTTC
CASSLGLRAGYEQYF
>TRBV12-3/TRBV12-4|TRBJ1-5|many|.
TGTGCCAGCAGTACGGACAGAGATAGCAATCAGCCCCAGCATTTT
CASSTDRDSNQPQHF
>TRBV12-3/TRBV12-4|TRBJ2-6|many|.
TGTGCCAGTTGGTGGGGGGAAGCTGGGGCCAACGTCCTGACTTTC
CASWWGEAGANVLTF